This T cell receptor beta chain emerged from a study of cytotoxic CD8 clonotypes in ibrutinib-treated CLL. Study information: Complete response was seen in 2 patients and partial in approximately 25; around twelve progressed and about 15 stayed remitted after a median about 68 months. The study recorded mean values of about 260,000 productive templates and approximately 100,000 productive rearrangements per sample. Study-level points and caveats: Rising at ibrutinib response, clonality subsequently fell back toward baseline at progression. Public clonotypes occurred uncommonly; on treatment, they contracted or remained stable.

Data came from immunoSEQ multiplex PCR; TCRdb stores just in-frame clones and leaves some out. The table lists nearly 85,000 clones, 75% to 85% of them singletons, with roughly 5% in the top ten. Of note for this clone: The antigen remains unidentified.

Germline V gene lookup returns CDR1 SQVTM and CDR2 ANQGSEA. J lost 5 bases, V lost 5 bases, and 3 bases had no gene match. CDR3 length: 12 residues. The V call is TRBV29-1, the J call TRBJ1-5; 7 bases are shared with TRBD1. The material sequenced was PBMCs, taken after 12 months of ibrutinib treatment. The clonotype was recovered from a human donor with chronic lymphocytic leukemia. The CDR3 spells CSVRDSDQPQHF. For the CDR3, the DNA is TGCAGCGTTAGGGACAGCGATCAGCCCCAGCATTTT.